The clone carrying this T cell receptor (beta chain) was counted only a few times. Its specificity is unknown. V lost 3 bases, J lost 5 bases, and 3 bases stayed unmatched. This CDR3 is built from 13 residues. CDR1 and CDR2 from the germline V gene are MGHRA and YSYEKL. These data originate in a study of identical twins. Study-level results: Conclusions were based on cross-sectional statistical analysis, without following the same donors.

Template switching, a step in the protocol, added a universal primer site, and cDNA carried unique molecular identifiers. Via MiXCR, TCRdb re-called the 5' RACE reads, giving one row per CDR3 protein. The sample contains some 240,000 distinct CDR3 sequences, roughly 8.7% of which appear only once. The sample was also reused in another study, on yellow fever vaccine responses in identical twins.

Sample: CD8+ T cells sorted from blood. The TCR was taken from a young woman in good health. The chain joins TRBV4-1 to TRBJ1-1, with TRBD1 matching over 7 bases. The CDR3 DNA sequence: TGCGCCAGCAGCCAGACAGGGAGTACTGAAGCTTTCTTT. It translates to CASSQTGSTEAFF.